This T cell receptor (beta chain) was observed in a study of cytomegalovirus exposure and HLA in healthy donors. Both 60 Vbeta primers and 13 Jbeta primers went into the PCR. How the authors handled the data: A later analysis counted roughly 74 million unique TCR beta chains, 9.5 million to 12 million shared. Using immunoSEQ multiplex PCR, the repertoire was profiled, and TCRdb retains in-frame clones only, with some absent. V and J calls and clone size are as listed in that table; D and trimming were resolved from the DNA. There are 70,000 to 95,000 clones in the sample; just under 85% occur only once, and approximately 5.6% lies in the top ten. Overall study results and limits: Sequencing probably produced one cluster of sequence variants that were highly shared. Relative to the roughly 690-donor mean, N-insertions were reportedly fewer in an Asian-associated ancestry cluster in a later analysis. The authors enumerated some 160 TCR beta chains as linked to cytomegalovirus.

Comment on this clone: Its antigen remains unidentified.

The sequenced sample was PBMCs. This sequence was found in a woman aged 18-29 years in good health and CMV-seropositive.

The CDR3 is CASRRDSSYGYTF. The CDR3 region has the DNA TGTGCCAGTAGGCGGGACAGCTCCTATGGCTACACCTTC. The chain has TRBV19 and TRBJ1-2; TRBD1 matches 7 bases. V lost 6 bases and J lost 4; bases outside the gene matches: 5. CDR3 length: 13 residues. CDR1 and CDR2 from the germline V gene are LNHDA and SQIVND (reference sequence). Full variable domain (outside the CDR3, taken from reference TRBV19 and TRBJ1-2): DGGITQSPKYLFRKEGQNVTLSCEQNLNHDAMYWYRQDPGQGLRLIYYSQIVNDFQKGDIAEGYSVSREKKESFPLTVTSAQKNPTAFYLCASRRDSSYGYTFGSGTRLTVV.